The 18 T cell receptor beta chains reported below all come from one sample, sequenced in a study of blood T cell repertoires in COVID-19. Libraries were prepared by immunoSEQ multiplex PCR; TCRdb keeps only in-frame clonotypes and omits some of them. The table lists 300,000 to 450,000 clones, 85% of them singletons, with 3% to 4% in the top ten. The specimen sequenced was peripheral blood. These receptors all come from a woman between 18 and 30 years old with acute or convalescent COVID-19.

This chain uses TRBV28 with TRBJ1-3, with D perhaps matching TRBD1 (5 bases). Germline-derived CDR1 and CDR2 are MDHEN and SYDVKM. The CDR3 runs to 14 residues. V was cut by 5 bases and J by 4 bases, with 12 bases left in between. This CDR3 is CASSITGSGNTIYF. The DNA for the CDR3 is TGTGCCAGCAGTATTACAGGTTCAGGAAACACCATATATTTT.

For the CDR3, the DNA is TGTGCCAGCAGCTTAAAGGTCTCCGAGGGAGGAGTCCACGAGCAGTACTTC. This encodes CASSLKVSEGGVHEQYF. The chain has TRBV7-2 and TRBJ2-7; a possible D gene is TRBD2 (6 bases). The germline gives CDR1 SGHTA, CDR2 FQGNSA. The CDR3 sequence is 17 residues long. V was cut by 2 bases and J by 5 bases, with 22 bases left in between.

The rearrangement joins TRBV3-1 (or the pseudogene TRBV3-2) to TRBJ2-7; 7 nucleotides align to TRBD2. The V and J ends lost 1 base and 0 bases, in that order; junction bases with no gene match: 6. CDR3 length: 16 residues. CDR1 is LGHDT and CDR2 is YNNKEL in the germline V gene (reference sequence). This CDR3 is CASSQGSGGSSYEQYF. Here the CDR3 DNA reads TGTGCCAGCAGCCAAGGTTCGGGGGGAAGCTCCTACGAGCAGTACTTC.

The chain links TRBV27 to TRBJ1-1, with 7 positions matching TRBD1. After removal of 5 bases from V and 7 bases from J, the junction contained 7 bases not matched to a gene. The germline V gene has CDR1 MNHEY and CDR2 SMNVEV (reference sequence). The CDR3 covers 13 residues. For the CDR3, the DNA is TGTGCCAGCAGTCCTCGACAGGGACATGAAGCTTTCTTT. This codes for CASSPRQGHEAFF.

The rearrangement joins TRBV18 to TRBJ1-4; D ambiguous. Trimming removed 3 bases from V and 5 bases from J, with 13 bases in between. This CDR3 is built from 15 residues. Germline CDR1 and CDR2: KGHSH and LQKENI. For the CDR3, the DNA is TGTGCCAGCTCACCGCCAGTCCTTCAAAATGAAAAACTGTTTTTT. This translates into CASSPPVLQNEKLFF.

The V and J genes are TRBV9 and TRBJ1-1; perhaps TRBD1 as D (5 bases). Per the germline V gene, CDR1 is SGDLS and CDR2 is YYNGEE. The CDR3 covers 15 residues. Trimming shortened V by 3 bases and J by 4 bases, and 16 bases separated the two germline ends. The CDR3 here is CASSAGGGRSTEAFF. DNA of the CDR3: TGTGCCAGCAGCGCCGGCGGGGGACGGAGCACTGAAGCTTTCTTT.

This chain joins TRBV5-1 and TRBJ1-1; a weak D match, TRBD1 (5 bases). Per the germline V gene, CDR1 is SGHRS and CDR2 is YFSETQ. This CDR3 is 13 amino acids long. V lost 1 base to trimming and J lost 8 bases, with 12 bases between them. This CDR3 reads CASSLLSGREAFF. Written as DNA, the CDR3 is TGCGCCAGCAGCTTGCTGTCAGGGAGGGAAGCTTTCTTT.

This sequence joins TRBV27 and TRBJ2-6, with D possibly being TRBD1 (6 bases). The CDR3 has 16 residues. The V gene lost 4 bases and the J gene lost 0 bases, with 10 bases spanning the gap. Germline V CDR1 and CDR2: MNHEY, SMNVEV (reference sequence). The CDR3 loop is CASSSDRYSGANVLTF. The DNA of the CDR3 is TGTGCCAGCAGTTCAGACAGGTACTCTGGGGCCAACGTCCTGACTTTC.

V gene TRBV9 combines with J gene TRBJ2-1; 12 nucleotides line up with TRBD2. Germline lookup yields CDR1 SGDLS and CDR2 YYNGEE. The CDR3 is 16 amino acids. The V and J ends lost 0 bases and 8 bases, in that order; junction bases with no gene match: 6. The CDR3: CASSVVLAGGFDEQFF. For the CDR3, the DNA is TGTGCCAGCAGCGTAGTCCTAGCGGGAGGGTTCGATGAGCAGTTCTTC.

CDR3 nucleotides: TGTGCCAGCCGGGGGGCGGATCAGCCCCAGCATTTT. This gives the protein CASRGADQPQHF. The chain couples TRBV27 to TRBJ1-5; tentatively, D is TRBD1 (6 bases). V lost 8 bases, J lost 5 bases, and 10 bases lay in between. CDR3 size: 12 residues. The germline CDR1 and CDR2 sequences are MNHEY and SMNVEV (reference sequence).

This clone was seen only once. CDR3 nucleotide sequence: TGTGCCAGCAGACAGAATAATTCACCCCTCCACTTT. Its protein product is CASRQNNSPLHF. The chain couples TRBV5-4 to TRBJ1-6, with D hard to call. CDR3 length: 12 residues. V lost 5 bases and J lost 5, with 5 bases in between. Germline CDR1 SGHNT, CDR2 YYREEE (reference sequence).

The gene calls are TRBV20-1 and TRBJ1-4; D gene ambiguous. Germline loops: CDR1 DFQATT, CDR2 SNEGSKA (reference sequence). CDR3 length: 14 amino acids. V was pared by 3 bases and J by 4 bases, with 12 bases between. The CDR3, as DNA: TGCAGTGCTAGTGAGGGAGGCTATAATGAAAAACTGTTTTTT. Amino acid sequence: CSASEGGYNEKLFF.

The CDR3 nucleotides read TGCGCCAGCAGCCCAGGACAGGGGGCATTTGGCTACACCTTC. Translation: CASSPGQGAFGYTF. The chain carries TRBV5-1 and TRBJ1-2, with TRBD1 matching over 11 bases. Germline lookup yields CDR1 SGHRS and CDR2 YFSETQ. The CDR3 has 14 residues. V lost 4 bases to trimming and J lost 7 bases; unmatched junction nucleotides: 6.

The V and J genes are TRBV6-5 and TRBJ1-1; D may be TRBD1 (6 bases). CDR3 length: 13 amino acids. The V gene's germline CDR1 is MNHEY and CDR2 SVGAGI. V gave up 6 bases and J gave up 3 bases, with 11 bases separating them. The CDR3 DNA follows: TGTGCCAGCAGCGCTAACAGGGACACTGAAGCTTTCTTT. Translating it yields CASSANRDTEAFF.

The rearrangement joins TRBV5-1 to TRBJ2-7; weak D call: TRBD1 (6 bases). This CDR3 contains 13 residues. Trimming shortened V by 4 bases and J by 3 bases, and 11 bases separated the two germline ends. Germline V lookup: CDR1 SGHRS, CDR2 YFSETQ. In nucleotides, the CDR3 is TGCGCCAGCAGCGAGACAGGAGTCTACGAGCAGTACTTC. Amino acid sequence: CASSETGVYEQYF.

This chain links TRBV5-1 with TRBJ1-4; the D gene is possibly TRBD1 (5 bases). The CDR3 spans 15 residues. The V end lost 1 base, the J end lost 8 bases, and 15 bases lay between the germline ends. CDR1 is SGHRS and CDR2 is YFSETQ in the germline V gene. CDR3 DNA: TGCGCCAGCAGCTTGCAGGGAGGCCCGGGGGAAAAACTGTTTTTT. Amino acid sequence: CASSLQGGPGEKLFF.

This clone appeared a single time. The chain couples TRBV9 to TRBJ2-5; 7 bases fit TRBD1. The germline V gene has CDR1 SGDLS and CDR2 YYNGEE. V was pared by 0 bases and J by 2 bases, with 4 bases of the junction left unmatched. The CDR3 length is 15 residues. The CDR3 DNA sequence: TGTGCCAGCAGCGTAGGGGGACAGATTCAAGAGACCCAGTACTTC. It is translated as CASSVGGQIQETQYF.

The J gene is TRBJ1-3, the V gene TRBV5-5; 7 bases map to TRBD1. There are 14 residues in the CDR3. After removal of 2 bases from V and 7 bases from J, the junction contained 6 bases not matched to a gene. Germline V gene data show CDR1 as SGHKS and CDR2 as YYEKEE (reference sequence). The CDR3 nucleotides are TGTGCCAGCAGCTTCGAACAGGGGAGCAACACCATATATTTT. This codes for CASSFEQGSNTIYF.